These 24 T cell receptor beta chains originate from one sample sequenced in a study of cytomegalovirus exposure and HLA in healthy donors. PCR used 60 Vbeta primers and 13 Jbeta primers. Only in-frame clones appear in the TCRdb table, and some are missing; sequencing was by immunoSEQ multiplex PCR. This sample yields approximately 83,000 clones, of which more than 70% are seen a single time; 2% belongs to the top ten. Specimen: PBMCs. Receptors originate from a man between 18 and 35 years old in good health and CMV-seronegative.

The V and J genes are TRBV7-9 and TRBJ2-3, with TRBD1 matching 7 bases. The V segment lost 5 bases and the J segment 2 bases; nucleotides outside the gene matches: 10. This CDR3 is 16 amino acids long. The V gene's germline CDR1 is SEHNR and CDR2 FQNEAQ (reference sequence). The CDR3 coding sequence is TGTGCCAGCAGCATGTTGACAGGGTTGTTCACAGATACGCAGTATTTT. Encoded protein: CASSMLTGLFTDTQYF. Full variable domain (outside the CDR3, taken from reference TRBV7-9 and TRBJ2-3): DTGVSQNPRHKITKRGQNVTFRCDPISEHNRLYWYRQTLGQGPEFLTYFQNEAQLEKSRLLSDRFSAERPKGSFSTLEIQRTEQGDSAMYLCASSMLTGLFTDTQYFGPGTRLTVL.

This clone was recorded only once. In nucleotides, the CDR3 is TGCGCCAGCAGCCAAGATGGGACACCTTATAGCAATCAGCCCCAGCATTTT. It encodes CASSQDGTPYSNQPQHF. The rearrangement joins TRBV4-1 to TRBJ1-5; a possible D gene is TRBD1 (6 bases). This CDR3 region has 17 residues. Germline V lookup: CDR1 MGHRA, CDR2 YSYEKL. V was clipped by 0 bases and J by 0 bases, with 12 bases between them.

CDR3 nucleotide sequence: TGTGCCAGCAGCCCCCAGGGACAGGGGGCTGGTGGCTACACCTTC. Its protein is CASSPQGQGAGGYTF. The chain is built from TRBV6-5 and TRBJ1-2, with 12 positions matching TRBD1. Germline V gene data show CDR1 as MNHEY and CDR2 as SVGAGI. Unmatched junction bases numbered 9, after V lost 6 bases and J lost 7 bases. The CDR3 has 15 residues.

The chain combines TRBV11-2 with TRBJ1-5; D perhaps matches TRBD1 (6 bases). The V gene's germline CDR1 is SGHAT and CDR2 FQNNGV. V lost 4 bases, J lost 0 bases, and 19 bases lay in between. The CDR3 has 18 residues. CDR3: CASSSAAGGGRSNQPQHF. CDR3 in DNA: TGTGCCAGCAGCTCAGCCGCGGGGGGGGGCCGTAGCAATCAGCCCCAGCATTTT.

The chain recombines TRBV5-1 with TRBJ1-5, with 9 positions matching TRBD1. The V gene end was trimmed by 0 bases and the J gene end by 7 bases; junction bases not matched to a gene: 5. CDR1 and CDR2 (germline): SGHRS, YFSETQ. CDR3 length: 15 residues. The CDR3 loop reads CASSLGTGAGQPQHF. CDR3 sequence (DNA): TGCGCCAGCAGCTTGGGGACAGGGGCCGGGCAGCCCCAGCATTTT. Drawing the rest from reference TRBV5-1 and TRBJ1-5, the complete variable domain is KAGVTQTPRYLIKTRGQQVTLSCSPISGHRSVSWYQQTPGQGLQFLFEYFSETQRNKGNFPGRFSGRQFSNSRSEMNVSTLELGDSALYLCASSLGTGAGQPQHFGDGTRLSIL.

The chain links TRBV6-1 to TRBJ2-2, with TRBD2 matching 7 bases. CDR3 length: 12 amino acids. Looked up from germline, CDR1 is MNHNS and CDR2 is SASEGT. Germline trimming cut 6 bases from V and 7 bases from J; bases unmatched to any gene: 2. The CDR3 sequence is CASSLAVGELFF. The CDR3 nucleotides read TGTGCCAGCAGCCTAGCGGTCGGGGAGCTGTTTTTT.

This clone was observed a handful of times. The chain's CDR3 is CASSDRENTEAFF. CDR3 sequence (DNA): TGTGCCAGCAGTGACAGGGAAAACACTGAAGCTTTCTTT. J is TRBJ1-1 and V is TRBV2; maybe TRBD1 (5 bases). The germline V and J ends were trimmed by 3 bases and 2 bases, with 7 bases remaining between them. Germline-derived CDR1 and CDR2 are SNHLY and FYNNEI. There are 13 residues in the CDR3.

This rearrangement joins TRBV15 to TRBJ1-4; a possible D gene is TRBD1 (5 bases). V lost 3 bases, J lost 0 bases, and 11 bases lay in between. The germline V gene has CDR1 LNHNV and CDR2 YYDKDF (reference sequence). There are 16 residues in the CDR3. CDR3 sequence: CATSSIVRATNEKLFF. Here the CDR3 DNA reads TGTGCCACCAGCAGTATCGTCAGGGCAACTAATGAAAAACTGTTTTTT.

The genes are TRBV7-9 and TRBJ2-1; TRBD2 matches at 11 bases. From germline, CDR1 is SEHNR and CDR2 FQNEAQ (reference sequence). The ends lost 1 base at V and 4 bases at J; junction bases unmatched: 0. This CDR3 region has 15 residues. The CDR3 DNA reads TGTGCCAGCAGCTTAGGGACTAGCGGGTACAATGAGCAGTTCTTC. As protein: CASSLGTSGYNEQFF. The whole variable domain, filled in from reference TRBV7-9 and TRBJ2-1, reads DTGVSQNPRHKITKRGQNVTFRCDPISEHNRLYWYRQTLGQGPEFLTYFQNEAQLEKSRLLSDRFSAERPKGSFSTLEIQRTEQGDSAMYLCASSLGTSGYNEQFFGPGTRLTVL.

The chain carries TRBV11-2 and TRBJ2-3; D is unresolved. Germline assignment: CDR1 SGHAT and CDR2 FQNNGV. CDR3 size: 14 residues. The V gene lost 1 base and the J gene lost 3 bases, with 8 bases spanning the gap. The CDR3, as DNA: TGTGCCAGCAGCTTAGGATGGGCTACAGATACGCAGTATTTT. Amino acid sequence: CASSLGWATDTQYF.

The V and J genes are TRBV9 and TRBJ2-5; 12 bases are a match to TRBD2. CDR3 length: 15 residues. The J segment lost 5 bases and the V segment lost 3 bases, leaving 5 bases of the junction unmatched. Germline V CDR1 and CDR2: SGDLS, YYNGEE. The CDR3 reads CASSALAGGSETQYF. CDR3 DNA: TGTGCCAGCAGCGCCCTAGCGGGGGGGAGTGAGACCCAGTACTTC.

The rearrangement uses TRBV7-8 and TRBJ2-3; 11 bases fit TRBD1. CDR1 is SGHVS and CDR2 is FQNEAQ in the germline V gene. V was pared by 5 bases and J by 4 bases, with 8 bases of the junction left unmatched. The CDR3 is 16 residues long. CDR3 DNA: TGTGCCAGCAGCCTGGGACAGGGGGTTTTTCCAGATACGCAGTATTTT. It yields the protein CASSLGQGVFPDTQYF.

The J gene is TRBJ1-4, the V gene TRBV5-4; tentatively, D is TRBD1 (6 bases). In germline, CDR1 is SGHNT, CDR2 YYREEE (reference sequence). Trimming left V 6 bases short and J 6 bases short, with 15 bases between. This CDR3 is built from 14 residues. The CDR3 sequence is CASTRDTQHEKLFF. The CDR3 region has the DNA TGTGCCAGCACCCGGGACACCCAGCATGAAAAACTGTTTTTT.

This clone was seen only once. The junction does not match germline at one end; this may be a read error. This chain joins TRBV7-7 and TRBJ2-7; no clear D gene. CDR3 length equals 15 residues. Germline CDR1 is SSHAT and CDR2 is FNYEAQ (reference sequence). In DNA, the CDR3 is TGTGCTAGCAGCCCAGCTCATCGAGACACCTACGAGCAGTACTTC. Translation gives CASSPAHRDTYEQYF. The full variable domain, completed using reference TRBV7-7 and TRBJ2-7, is GAGVSQSPRYKVTKRGQDVTLRCDPISSHATLYWYQQALGQGPEFLTYFNYEAQPDKSGLPSDRFSAERPEGSISTLTIQRTEQRDSAMYRCASSPAHRDTYEQYFGPGTRLTVT.

The chain couples TRBV18 to TRBJ2-3; 7 positions match TRBD2. The CDR3 runs 15 residues. Germline V gene data show CDR1 as KGHSH and CDR2 as LQKENI. J gave up 0 bases and V 0 bases, and 0 bases lay outside the gene matches. CDR3: CASSPPGGSTDTQYF. The CDR3 region has the DNA TGTGCCAGCTCACCACCGGGGGGGAGCACAGATACGCAGTATTTT.

The gene calls are TRBV4-1 and TRBJ2-3, with 15 nucleotides matching TRBD2. Germline CDR1 and CDR2: MGHRA and YSYEKL. The trim removed 1 base at V and 5 bases at J, leaving 10 bases unmatched. CDR3 size: 19 residues. CDR3 nucleotides: TGCGCCAGCAGCCAAGCCTCAGGACTAGCGGGGGGGCAATTAGATACGCAGTATTTT. Its protein is CASSQASGLAGGQLDTQYF.

This clone was picked up one time. CDR3 protein: CASSSDVKETQYF. As DNA, the CDR3 is TGTGCCAGCAGCTCAGATGTGAAAGAGACCCAGTACTTC. The V gene is TRBV7-3, the J gene TRBJ2-5; no reliable D call. V lost 4 bases, J lost 3 bases, and 9 bases lay in between. The V gene's germline CDR1 is SGHTA and CDR2 FQGTGA. The CDR3 contains 13 residues.

The chain has TRBV6-1 and TRBJ2-1; perhaps TRBD2 as D (5 bases). CDR1 is MNHNS, CDR2 SASEGT, per germline. The CDR3 spans 15 residues. V was clipped by 3 bases and J by 4 bases, with 13 bases between them. CDR3 in amino acids: CASSEVGESYNEQFF. CDR3 DNA sequence: TGTGCCAGCAGTGAGGTCGGGGAGAGTTACAATGAGCAGTTCTTC.

This clone was detected only a few times. The J gene is TRBJ1-3, the V gene TRBV5-1; D is possibly TRBD1 (5 bases). Germline V gene lookup returns CDR1 SGHRS and CDR2 YFSETQ. The germline V and J ends were trimmed by 7 bases and 4 bases, with 24 bases remaining between them. The CDR3 is 17 amino acids. The CDR3 bases are TGCGCCAGCCGTGGTTTTGGGGGGGACTTGTACGGAAACACCATATATTTT. It is translated as CASRGFGGDLYGNTIYF. The full variable domain, completed using reference TRBV5-1 and TRBJ1-3, is KAGVTQTPRYLIKTRGQQVTLSCSPISGHRSVSWYQQTPGQGLQFLFEYFSETQRNKGNFPGRFSGRQFSNSRSEMNVSTLELGDSALYLCASRGFGGDLYGNTIYFGEGSWLTVV.

This chain connects TRBV4-1 to TRBJ2-1; 13 nucleotides match TRBD2. The CDR3 is 15 residues long. The V gene end was trimmed by 4 bases and the J gene end by 9 bases; junction bases not matched to a gene: 6. The germline V gene has CDR1 MGHRA and CDR2 YSYEKL. The CDR3 spells CASSLGLAGVGEQFF. CDR3 sequence (DNA): TGCGCCAGCAGCCTTGGACTAGCGGGGGTGGGTGAGCAGTTCTTC.

This chain links TRBV5-1 with TRBJ2-2, with 7 nucleotides matching TRBD2. Germline V gene lookup returns CDR1 SGHRS and CDR2 YFSETQ. Trimming took 2 bases from V and 2 from J; bases not matched to a gene: 6. The CDR3 totals 16 residues. CDR3 nucleotides: TGCGCCAGCAGCTTAAGGAGCGGGGTCAACACCGGGGAGCTGTTTTTT. It codes for CASSLRSGVNTGELFF.

The chain joins TRBV2 to TRBJ1-1; 8 bases line up with TRBD1. Germline lookup yields CDR1 SNHLY and CDR2 FYNNEI. This CDR3 region has 16 residues. The ends lost 6 bases at V and 5 bases at J; junction bases unmatched: 14. This CDR3 reads CASSTGTGPDLTEAFF. CDR3 bases: TGTGCCAGCAGCACTGGGACAGGCCCCGATTTAACTGAAGCTTTCTTT.

Note on this clone: At one boundary the junction diverges from the germline segment, which might be a read error. The chain carries TRBV7-9 and TRBJ1-4; 9 bases are shared with TRBD1. Germline CDR1 SEHNR, CDR2 FQNEAQ (reference sequence). This CDR3 is built from 14 residues. For the CDR3, the DNA is TGTTCCAGCAGCATGGGACAGGGTGTAGGAAAACTGTTTTTT. Its protein product is CSSSMGQGVGKLFF.

The rearrangement links TRBV7-9 to TRBJ2-1; D is undetermined. V gave up 4 bases and J gave up 7 bases, with 14 bases separating them. Germline-derived CDR1 and CDR2 are SEHNR and FQNEAQ (reference sequence). The CDR3 has 14 amino acids. This chain's CDR3 is CASSSNRVRNEQFF. CDR3 DNA sequence: TGTGCCAGCAGCTCCAACCGGGTTAGGAATGAGCAGTTCTTC.